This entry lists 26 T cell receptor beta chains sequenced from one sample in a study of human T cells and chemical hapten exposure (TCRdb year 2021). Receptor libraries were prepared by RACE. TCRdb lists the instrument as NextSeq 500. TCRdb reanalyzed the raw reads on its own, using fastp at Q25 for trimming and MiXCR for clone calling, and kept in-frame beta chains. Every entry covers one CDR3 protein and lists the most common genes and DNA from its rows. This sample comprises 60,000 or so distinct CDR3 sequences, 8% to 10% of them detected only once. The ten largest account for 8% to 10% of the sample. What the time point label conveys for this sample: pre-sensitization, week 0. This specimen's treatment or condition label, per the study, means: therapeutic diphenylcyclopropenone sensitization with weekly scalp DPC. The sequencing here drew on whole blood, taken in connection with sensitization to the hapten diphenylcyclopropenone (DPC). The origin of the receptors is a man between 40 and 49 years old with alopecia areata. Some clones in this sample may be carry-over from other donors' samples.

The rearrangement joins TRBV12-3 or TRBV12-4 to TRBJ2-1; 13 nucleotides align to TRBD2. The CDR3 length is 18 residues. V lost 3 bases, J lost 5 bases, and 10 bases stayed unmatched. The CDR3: CASSFGTSGTSIHNEQFF. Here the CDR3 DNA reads TGTGCCAGCAGTTTCGGGACTAGCGGGACTAGTATCCACAATGAGCAGTTCTTC.

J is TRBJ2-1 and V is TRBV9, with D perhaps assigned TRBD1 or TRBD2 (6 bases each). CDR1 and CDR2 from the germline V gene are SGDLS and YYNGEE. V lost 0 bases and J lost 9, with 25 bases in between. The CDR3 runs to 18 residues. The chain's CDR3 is CASSVGVYGGPRVIEQFF. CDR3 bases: TGTGCCAGCAGCGTAGGAGTCTACGGGGGCCCGAGGGTCATTGAGCAGTTCTTC.

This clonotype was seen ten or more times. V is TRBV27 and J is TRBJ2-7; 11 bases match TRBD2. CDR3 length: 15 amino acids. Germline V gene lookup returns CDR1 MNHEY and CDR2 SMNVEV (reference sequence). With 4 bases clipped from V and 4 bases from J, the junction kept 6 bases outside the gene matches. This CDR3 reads CASSSTSGTSYEQYF. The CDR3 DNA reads TGTGCCAGCAGTTCGACTAGCGGGACATCTTACGAGCAGTACTTC.

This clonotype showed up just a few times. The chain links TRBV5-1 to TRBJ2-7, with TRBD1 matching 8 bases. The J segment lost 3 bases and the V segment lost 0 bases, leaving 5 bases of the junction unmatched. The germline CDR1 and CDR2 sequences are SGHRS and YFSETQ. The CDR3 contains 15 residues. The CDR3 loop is CASSLEGTGSYEQYF. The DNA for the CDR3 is TGCGCCAGCAGCTTGGAGGGGACAGGAAGCTACGAGCAGTACTTC.

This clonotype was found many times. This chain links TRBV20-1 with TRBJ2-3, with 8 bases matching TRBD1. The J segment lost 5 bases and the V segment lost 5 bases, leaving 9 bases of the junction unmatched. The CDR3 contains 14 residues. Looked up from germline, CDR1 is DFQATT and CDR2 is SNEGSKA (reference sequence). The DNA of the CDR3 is TGCAGTGCTCGGGGCAGGGGGCGGATAGATACGCAGTATTTT. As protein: CSARGRGRIDTQYF.

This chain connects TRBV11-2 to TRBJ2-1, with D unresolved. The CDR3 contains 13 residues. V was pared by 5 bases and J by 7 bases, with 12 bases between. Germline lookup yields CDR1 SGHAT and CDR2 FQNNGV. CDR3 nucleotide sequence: TGTGCCAGCAGCCCAGTGGTAGGAAATGAGCAGTTCTTC. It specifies CASSPVVGNEQFF.

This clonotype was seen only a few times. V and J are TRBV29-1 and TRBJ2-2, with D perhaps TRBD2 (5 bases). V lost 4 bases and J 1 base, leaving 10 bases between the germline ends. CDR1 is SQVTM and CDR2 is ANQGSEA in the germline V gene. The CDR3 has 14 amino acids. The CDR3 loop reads CSVARGRNTGELFF. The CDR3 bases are TGCAGCGTTGCGAGAGGGCGGAACACCGGGGAGCTGTTTTTT.

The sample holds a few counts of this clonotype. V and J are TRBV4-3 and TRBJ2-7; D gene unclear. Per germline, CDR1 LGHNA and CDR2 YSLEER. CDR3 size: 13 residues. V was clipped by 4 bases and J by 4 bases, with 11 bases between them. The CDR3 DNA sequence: TGCGCCAGCAGCCGCAAGGACGGATACGAGCAGTACTTC. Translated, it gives CASSRKDGYEQYF.

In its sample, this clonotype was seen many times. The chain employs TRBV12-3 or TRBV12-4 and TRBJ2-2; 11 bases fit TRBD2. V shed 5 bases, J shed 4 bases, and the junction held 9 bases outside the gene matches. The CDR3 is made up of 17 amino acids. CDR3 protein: CASSDRSTSGITGELFF. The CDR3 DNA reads TGTGCCAGCAGTGACCGATCGACTAGCGGGATCACCGGGGAGCTGTTTTTT.

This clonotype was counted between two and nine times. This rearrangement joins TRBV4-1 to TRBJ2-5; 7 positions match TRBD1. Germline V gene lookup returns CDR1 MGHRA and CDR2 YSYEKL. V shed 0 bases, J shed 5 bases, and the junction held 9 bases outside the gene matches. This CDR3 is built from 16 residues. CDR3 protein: CASSQDQKGGMETQYF. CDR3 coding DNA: TGCGCCAGCAGCCAAGATCAGAAAGGGGGCATGGAGACCCAGTACTTC.

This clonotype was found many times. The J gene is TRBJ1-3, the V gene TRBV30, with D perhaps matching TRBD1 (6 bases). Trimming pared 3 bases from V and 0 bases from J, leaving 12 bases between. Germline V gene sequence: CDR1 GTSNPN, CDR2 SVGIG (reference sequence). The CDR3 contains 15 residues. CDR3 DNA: TGTGCCTGGAGAGGACAGCTGAGCTCTGGAAACACCATATATTTT. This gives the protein CAWRGQLSSGNTIYF.

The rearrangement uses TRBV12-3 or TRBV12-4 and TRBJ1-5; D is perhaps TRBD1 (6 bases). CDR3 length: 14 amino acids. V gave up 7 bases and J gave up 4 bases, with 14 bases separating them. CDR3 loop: CASTLRGGNQPQHF. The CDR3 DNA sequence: TGTGCCAGCACCCTAAGGGGGGGGAATCAGCCCCAGCATTTT.

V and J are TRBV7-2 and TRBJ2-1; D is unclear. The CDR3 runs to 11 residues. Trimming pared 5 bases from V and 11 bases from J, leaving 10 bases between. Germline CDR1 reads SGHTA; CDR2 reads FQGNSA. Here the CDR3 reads CASSPDRQQFF. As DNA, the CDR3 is TGTGCCAGCAGCCCGGATAGGCAGCAGTTCTTC.

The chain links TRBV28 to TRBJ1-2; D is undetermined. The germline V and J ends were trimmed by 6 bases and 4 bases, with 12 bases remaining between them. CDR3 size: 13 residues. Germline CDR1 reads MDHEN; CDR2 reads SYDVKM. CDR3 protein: CASSPLRSYGYTF. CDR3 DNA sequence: TGTGCCAGCAGCCCCTTAAGGAGCTATGGCTACACCTTC.

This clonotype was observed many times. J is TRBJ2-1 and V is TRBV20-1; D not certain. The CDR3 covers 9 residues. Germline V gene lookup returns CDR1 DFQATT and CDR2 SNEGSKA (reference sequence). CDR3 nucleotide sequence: TGCACTCCACCTAATGAGCAGTTCTTC. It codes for CTPPNEQFF.

CDR3 in amino acids: CASSQLYEQYF. CDR3 DNA sequence: TGTGCCAGCAGCCAGCTTTACGAGCAGTACTTC. This sequence joins TRBV6-2 or TRBV6-3 and TRBJ2-7; no definite D call. With 6 bases removed from V and 4 bases from J, the gap between germline ends came to 7 bases. This CDR3 region has 11 residues. From germline, CDR1 is MNHEY and CDR2 SVGEGT.

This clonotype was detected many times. CDR3 DNA: TGTGCCAGCAGGGGGACAGGGGATTCACCCCTCCACTTT. Translation gives CASRGTGDSPLHF. The gene calls are TRBV7-9 and TRBJ1-6; 10 bases map to TRBD1. V gave up 6 bases and J gave up 8 bases; unmatched junction bases: 1. The CDR3 has 13 residues. CDR1 is SEHNR, CDR2 FQNEAQ, per germline (reference sequence).

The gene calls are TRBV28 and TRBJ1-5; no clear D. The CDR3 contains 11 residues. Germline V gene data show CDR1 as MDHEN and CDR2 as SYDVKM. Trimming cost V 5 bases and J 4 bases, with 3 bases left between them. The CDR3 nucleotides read TGTGCCAGCAGTCCAAATCAGCCCCAGCATTTT. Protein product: CASSPNQPQHF. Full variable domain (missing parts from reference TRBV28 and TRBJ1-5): DVKVTQSSRYLVKRTGEKVFLECVQDMDHENMFWYRQDPGLGLRLIYFSYDVKMKEKGDIPEGYSVSREKKERFSLILESASTNQTSMYLCASSPNQPQHFGDGTRLSIL.

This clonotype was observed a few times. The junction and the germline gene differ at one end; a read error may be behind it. The CDR3 DNA is TGTGCCAGCAAAAGCGAACAGGGGGCAACTGAAGTTTTCTTT. Amino acids: CASKSEQGATEVFF. The chain couples TRBV13 to TRBJ1-1; 9 bases fit TRBD1. The CDR3 sequence is 14 residues long. Germline-derived CDR1 and CDR2 are PRHDT and FYEKMQ (reference sequence).

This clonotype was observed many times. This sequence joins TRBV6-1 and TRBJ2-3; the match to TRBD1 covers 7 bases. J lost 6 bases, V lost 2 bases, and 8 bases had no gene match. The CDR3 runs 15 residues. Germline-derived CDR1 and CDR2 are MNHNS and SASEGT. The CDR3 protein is CASSERTGRMDTQYF. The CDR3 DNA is TGTGCCAGCAGTGAAAGGACAGGCCGAATGGATACGCAGTATTTT.

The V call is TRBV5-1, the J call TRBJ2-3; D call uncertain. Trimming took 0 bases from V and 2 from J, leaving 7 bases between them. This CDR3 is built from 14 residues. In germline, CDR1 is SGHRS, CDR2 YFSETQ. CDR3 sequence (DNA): TGCGCCAGCAGCTTGGAGACGAACACAGATACGCAGTATTTT. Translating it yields CASSLETNTDTQYF.

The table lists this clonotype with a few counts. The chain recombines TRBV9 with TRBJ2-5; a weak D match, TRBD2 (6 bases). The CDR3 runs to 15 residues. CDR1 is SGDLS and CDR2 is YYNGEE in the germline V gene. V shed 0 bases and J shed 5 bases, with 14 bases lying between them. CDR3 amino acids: CASSVGFGAGETQYF. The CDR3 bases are TGTGCCAGCAGCGTAGGATTTGGGGCGGGGGAGACCCAGTACTTC.

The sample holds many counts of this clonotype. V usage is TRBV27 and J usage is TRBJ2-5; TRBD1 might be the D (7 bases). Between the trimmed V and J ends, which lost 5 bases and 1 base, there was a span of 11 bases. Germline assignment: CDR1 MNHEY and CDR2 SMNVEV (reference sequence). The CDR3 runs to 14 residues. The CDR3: CASSMRDSQETQYF. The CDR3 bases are TGTGCCAGCAGTATGCGGGACAGCCAAGAGACCCAGTACTTC.

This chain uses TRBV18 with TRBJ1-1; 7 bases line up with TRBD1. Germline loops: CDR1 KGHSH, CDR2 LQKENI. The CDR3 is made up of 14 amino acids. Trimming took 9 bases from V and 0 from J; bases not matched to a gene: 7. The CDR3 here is CASSGQSMNTEAFF. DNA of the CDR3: TGTGCCAGTTCGGGACAGAGCATGAACACTGAAGCTTTCTTT.

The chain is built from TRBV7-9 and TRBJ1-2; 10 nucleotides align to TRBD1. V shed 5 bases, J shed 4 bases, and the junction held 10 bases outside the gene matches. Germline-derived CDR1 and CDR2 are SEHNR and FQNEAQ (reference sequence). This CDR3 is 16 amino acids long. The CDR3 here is CASSKLPGQGGYGYTF. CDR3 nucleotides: TGTGCCAGCAGCAAACTGCCAGGACAGGGGGGCTATGGCTACACCTTC.

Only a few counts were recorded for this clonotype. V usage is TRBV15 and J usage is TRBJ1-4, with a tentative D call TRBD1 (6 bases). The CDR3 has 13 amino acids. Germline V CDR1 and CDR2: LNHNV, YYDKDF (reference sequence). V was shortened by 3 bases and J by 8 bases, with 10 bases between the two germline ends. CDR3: CATSRQGREKLFF. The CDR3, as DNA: TGTGCCACCAGCAGGCAGGGGCGGGAAAAACTGTTTTTT.